A selection of T cell receptor beta chains follows, all from one sample in a study of read filtering for tumor transcriptome and immune sequencing. TCRdb re-derived calls from the reads in MiXCR, one entry per CDR3 protein. The sample holds 9,000 to 9,500 distinct CDR3 sequences, approximately 15% seen once. Material for sequencing was a population of CD138-negative cells sorted from bone marrow. The source of these receptors is a donor at least 40 years old with multiple myeloma. Both conserved end residues are part of each CDR3. Size tells how often a clone was seen (once, few, many) or the class of an expanded clone, and some rows leave it out.

many | TRBJ2-6 | TRBV2 | CASSTSGANVLTF
many | TRBJ1-5 | TRBV28 | CASTPGYNQPQHF
many | TRBJ1-5 | TRBV28 | CASSLGRGPNQPQHF
many | TRBJ2-3 | TRBV20-1 | CSADGAGIIDTQYF
once | TRBJ2-1 | TRBV19 | CASSSSGSYNEQFF
many | TRBJ2-1 | TRBV11-1 | CASSLQFGSLNEQFF
many | TRBJ1-5 | TRBV20-1 | CSARKDANSNQPQHF
many | TRBJ1-5 | TRBV28 | CASSLLVQPQHF
many | TRBJ2-2 | TRBV5-4 | CASSPRQTGELFF
many | TRBJ2-3 | TRBV7-3 | CASSSTGEGDTQYF
many | TRBJ1-1 | TRBV18 | CASQQSRGAEAFF
many | TRBJ2-2 | TRBV2 | CASSSSSTSGVTGELFF
medium-sized | TRBJ2-3 | TRBV20-1 | CSAGLPASGSINTQYF
many | TRBJ2-1 | TRBV6-2/TRBV6-3 | CASTDTGGQQFF
NA | TRBJ2-1 | TRBV4-1 | CASSLGTGSSYDGQFF
medium-sized | TRBJ2-1 | TRBV2 | CASSATGTPYNEQFF
many | TRBJ2-4 | TRBV29-1 | CSVEDPLLAGRAKNIQYF
medium-sized | TRBJ2-1 | TRBV7-9 | CASSDLAGGYNEQFF
many | TRBJ2-4 | TRBV14 | CASSQAASGRELLAKNIQYF
medium-sized | TRBJ2-1 | TRBV11-1 | CASRRGQTLIDEQFF
medium-sized | TRBJ2-1 | TRBV4-3 | CASSLGLAGVNEQFF
medium-sized | TRBJ2-7 | TRBV28 | CASSFNTYEQYF
NA | TRBJ1-5 | TRBV12-3/TRBV12-4 | CASSLTRQQSQHF